This T cell receptor (beta chain) was captured by sequencing in a study of shared T cell receptors in the human thymus. TCRdb's table, derived via immunoSEQ multiplex PCR, lists solely in-frame clones and lacks some. The table lists 500,000 to 550,000 clones, 70% to 80% of them singletons. CDR3 length: 18 amino acids. Germline trimming cut 0 bases from V and 0 bases from J; bases unmatched to any gene: 3. Germline CDR1 reads SGHNT; CDR2 reads YENEEA. The same sample was also used in a study of human thymus T cells. From that report: Donors were healthy Finnish infants having corrective surgery for congenital heart defects. Thymic resections from corrective heart surgery supplied the tissue. Thymic and blood repertoires seemed to favor certain V and J genes. Unrelated individuals reportedly shared highly overlapping thymic TCR repertoires.

The clonotype comes from a boy in the first two years of life with a congenital heart defect. The V gene is TRBV11-3, the J gene TRBJ2-2, with 11 bases fitting TRBD2. The sample taken for sequencing was thymocytes. The CDR3: CASSLDGTSGTNTGELFF. CDR3 bases: TGTGCCAGCAGCTTAGACGGGACTAGCGGTACGAACACCGGGGAGCTGTTTTTT. Supplemented by reference TRBV11-3 and TRBJ2-2, the full variable domain reads EAGVVQSPRYKIIEKKQPVAFWCNPISGHNTLYWYLQNLGQGPELLIRYENEEAVDDSQLPKDRFSAERLKGVDSTLKIQPAELGDSAVYLCASSLDGTSGTNTGELFFGEGSRLTVL.